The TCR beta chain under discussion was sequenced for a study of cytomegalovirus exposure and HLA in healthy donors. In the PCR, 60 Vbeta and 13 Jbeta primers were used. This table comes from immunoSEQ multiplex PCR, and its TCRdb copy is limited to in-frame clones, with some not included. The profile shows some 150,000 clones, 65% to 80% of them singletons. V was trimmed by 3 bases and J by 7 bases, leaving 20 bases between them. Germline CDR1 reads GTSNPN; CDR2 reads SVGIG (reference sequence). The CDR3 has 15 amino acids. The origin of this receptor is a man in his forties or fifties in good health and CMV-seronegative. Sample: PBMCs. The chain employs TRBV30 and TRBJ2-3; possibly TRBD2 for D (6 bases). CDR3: CAWRGWDSGGYTQYF. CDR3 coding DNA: TGTGCCTGGAGGGGTTGGGACTCCGGGGGATATACGCAGTATTTT.